These 3 T cell receptor beta chains originate from one sample sequenced in a study of shared clonotypes between healthy human individuals. TCRdb's table, derived via immunoSEQ multiplex PCR, lists solely in-frame clones and lacks some. The sample lists approximately 2.5 million clones, roughly 92% occurring once. The specimen was naive CD4+ T cells sorted from blood. The subset denotes: CD45RA+ positively selected. These receptors originate from a man aged 18 to 29 in good health.

This chain links TRBV4-1 with TRBJ2-6; no definite D call. This CDR3 spans 15 amino acids. The V end lost 0 bases, the J end lost 4 bases, and 7 bases lay between the germline ends. Germline CDR1 and CDR2: MGHRA and YSYEKL. The CDR3 bases are TGCGCCAGCAGCCAAGAATCCGCAGGGGCCAACGTCCTGACTTTC. Protein sequence: CASSQESAGANVLTF.

This clone appeared a single time. The V gene is TRBV11-2, the J gene TRBJ1-4, with D unclear. Germline V gene lookup returns CDR1 SGHAT and CDR2 FQNNGV. The CDR3 length is 15 residues. V was trimmed by 5 bases and J by 7 bases, leaving 17 bases between them. CDR3 sequence: CASSRTDPGGEKLFF. For the CDR3, the DNA is TGTGCCAGCAGCCGCACGGACCCTGGTGGTGAAAAACTGTTTTTT.

This chain links TRBV19 with TRBJ1-3, with a possible D match to TRBD1 (6 bases). The V gene lost 10 bases and the J gene lost 2 bases, with 15 bases spanning the gap. Germline values: CDR1 LNHDA, CDR2 SQIVND (reference sequence). CDR3 length: 14 amino acids. CDR3 sequence: CATKQGFPGNTIYF. CDR3 bases: TGTGCCACTAAACAGGGCTTCCCTGGAAACACCATATATTTT.